This passage covers 13 T cell receptor beta chains from one sample sequenced in a study of shared clonotypes between healthy human individuals. CD45RO-negative CD8 cells positively selected for CCR7 made up the naive population, which excluded terminally differentiated effector memory CD45RA+ cells. Some clones are missing from TCRdb's copy, which holds only in-frame ones; the method was immunoSEQ multiplex PCR. This sample has about 580,000 clones, with about 98% found just once. The specimen sequenced was naive CD8+ T cells sorted from blood. All receptors come from a man aged 25-45 years in good health.

V usage is TRBV29-1 and J usage is TRBJ1-2; D is undetermined. V lost 4 bases to trimming and J lost 3 bases, with 12 bases between them. This CDR3 contains 13 residues. Germline values: CDR1 SQVTM, CDR2 ANQGSEA. The CDR3 reads CSVVLPVDYGYTF. Written as DNA, the CDR3 is TGCAGCGTTGTGCTGCCAGTAGACTATGGCTACACCTTC.

The CDR3 here is CASSLFVGRDEQYF. The CDR3 DNA reads TGTGCCAGCAGTTTATTTGTAGGGCGTGATGAGCAGTACTTC. The rearrangement links TRBV27 to TRBJ2-7; no firm D call. V was trimmed by 1 base and J by 7 bases, leaving 14 bases between them. Germline assignment: CDR1 MNHEY and CDR2 SMNVEV (reference sequence). CDR3 length: 14 amino acids.

This clone has only one observation. This chain links TRBV10-1 with TRBJ1-1; TRBD1 aligns across 11 bases. In germline, CDR1 is WNHNN, CDR2 SYGVQD (reference sequence). CDR3 length equals 14 residues. Losses at the gene ends were 6 bases for V and 3 bases for J; bases not matched to a gene: 3. The CDR3 bases are TGCGCCAGCAGAGGACAGGGGGCGTACACTGAAGCTTTCTTT. This encodes CASRGQGAYTEAFF.

For this clone: The sample has other DNA sequences that encode this CDR3 too. V and J are TRBV27 and TRBJ2-7; D ambiguous. CDR3 length equals 13 residues. In germline, CDR1 is MNHEY, CDR2 SMNVEV (reference sequence). Between the trimmed V and J ends, which lost 0 bases and 2 bases, there was a span of 5 bases. The CDR3 DNA is TGTGCCAGCAGTTTATCACGGACCTACGAGCAGTACTTC. Translation: CASSLSRTYEQYF.

This chain's CDR3 is CASSLGGSTYNEQFF. DNA for the CDR3: TGCGCCAGCAGCTTAGGTGGGAGTACCTACAATGAGCAGTTCTTC. V is TRBV5-1 and J is TRBJ2-1; D might be TRBD2 (5 bases). Germline loops: CDR1 SGHRS, CDR2 YFSETQ. CDR3 length: 15 amino acids. The V end was cut by 2 bases, the J end by 2 bases, with 11 bases between.

The J gene is TRBJ1-5, the V gene TRBV28, with 7 bases lining up with TRBD1. Unmatched junction bases numbered 3, after V lost 3 bases and J lost 1 base. The CDR3 sequence is 15 residues long. Looked up from germline, CDR1 is MDHEN and CDR2 is SYDVKM. CDR3 sequence reads: CASSLEGASNQPQHF. The CDR3 DNA sequence: TGTGCCAGCAGTTTGGAGGGGGCGAGCAATCAGCCCCAGCATTTT.

V is TRBV19 and J is TRBJ2-1; 8 positions match TRBD2. V shed 1 base, J shed 7 bases, and the junction held 12 bases outside the gene matches. The CDR3 has 17 amino acids. CDR1 and CDR2 (germline): LNHDA, SQIVND (reference sequence). In nucleotides, the CDR3 is TGTGCCAGTAGTATAGTGTCGGGGGGGGTTGAGGTAAATGAGCAGTTCTTC. Protein product: CASSIVSGGVEVNEQFF.

V and J are TRBV11-2 and TRBJ1-1; D gene uncertain. Germline values: CDR1 SGHAT, CDR2 FQNNGV. The CDR3 loop spans 15 amino acids. V gave up 1 base and J gave up 0 bases, with 9 bases separating them. The chain's CDR3 is CASSLGSALNTEAFF. CDR3 bases: TGTGCCAGCAGCTTAGGCTCGGCTTTGAACACTGAAGCTTTCTTT.

This chain joins TRBV28 and TRBJ1-5; 10 bases map to TRBD1. The CDR3 is made up of 14 amino acids. Trimming took 7 bases from V and 5 from J; bases not matched to a gene: 5. Germline V gene data show CDR1 as MDHEN and CDR2 as SYDVKM. This CDR3 is CASNFGQGDQPQHF. In DNA, the CDR3 is TGTGCCAGCAACTTCGGACAGGGGGATCAGCCCCAGCATTTT.

The genes are TRBV5-1 and TRBJ2-7; 14 bases are shared with TRBD2. V was pared by 4 bases and J by 5 bases, with 8 bases of the junction left unmatched. This CDR3 region has 16 residues. Per the germline V gene, CDR1 is SGHRS and CDR2 is YFSETQ. This CDR3 is CASSPGTSGRLHEQYF. CDR3 nucleotides: TGCGCCAGCAGCCCCGGGACTAGCGGGAGACTACACGAGCAGTACTTC. Variable domain in full (rest from reference TRBV5-1 and TRBJ2-7): KAGVTQTPRYLIKTRGQQVTLSCSPISGHRSVSWYQQTPGQGLQFLFEYFSETQRNKGNFPGRFSGRQFSNSRSEMNVSTLELGDSALYLCASSPGTSGRLHEQYFGPGTRLTVT.

V gene TRBV11-2 combines with J gene TRBJ2-7; 14 bases are a match to TRBD2. Germline trimming cut 5 bases from V and 3 bases from J; bases unmatched to any gene: 6. This CDR3 contains 16 residues. Germline loops: CDR1 SGHAT, CDR2 FQNNGV. This CDR3 reads CASSPRTSGRNYEQYF. CDR3 nucleotide sequence: TGTGCCAGCAGCCCCAGGACTAGCGGGAGGAACTACGAGCAGTACTTC.

This chain links TRBV7-9 with TRBJ1-1; 11 nucleotides match TRBD1. Germline lookup yields CDR1 SEHNR and CDR2 FQNEAQ (reference sequence). The CDR3 contains 16 residues. The J segment lost 5 bases and the V segment lost 5 bases, leaving 10 bases of the junction unmatched. The CDR3 protein is CASSETGTGGWTEAFF. The DNA for the CDR3 is TGTGCCAGCAGCGAGACCGGGACAGGGGGATGGACTGAAGCTTTCTTT.

J is TRBJ2-5 and V is TRBV27; TRBD1 matches at 9 bases. J gave up 5 bases and V 5 bases, and 6 bases lay outside the gene matches. CDR1 MNHEY and CDR2 SMNVEV come from the germline V gene (reference sequence). The CDR3 length is 14 residues. The CDR3 DNA follows: TGTGCCAGCAGTCTACAGGGGGCCCGGGAGACCCAGTACTTC. Translating gives CASSLQGARETQYF.